The 10 T cell receptor beta chains in this list originate from one sample, sequenced in a study of blood T cells in healthy people across ages. Alongside a J-beta primer mix, a sample-barcoded 5' primer served in a second PCR lasting about 7 to 12 cycles. TCRdb recomputed calls from the 5' RACE reads with MiXCR, one row per CDR3 protein. The sample has over a million distinct CDR3 sequences, 35% to 45% seen once. The sample comprised blood. These receptors were obtained from a woman aged 18-29 years in good health.

As concerns this clonotype: The junction does not match germline at one end; this may be a read error. The genes are TRBV20-1 and TRBJ1-6; a weak D match, TRBD1 (5 bases). CDR1 and CDR2 from the germline V gene are DFQATT and SNEGSKA (reference sequence). The CDR3 runs to 15 residues. In nucleotides, the CDR3 is TGCAGTGCTAGAGACGCGACCAAGGGGAATTCACCCCCCCACTTT. This encodes CSARDATKGNSPPHF.

The chain is built from TRBV11-2 and TRBJ2-1, with TRBD2 as a possible D gene (5 bases). Trimming shortened V by 5 bases and J by 6 bases, and 14 bases separated the two germline ends. CDR1 SGHAT and CDR2 FQNNGV come from the germline V gene. This CDR3 has 14 residues. CDR3 nucleotides: TGTGCCAGCAGCGTAGCCCTGCGGGCCAATGAGCAGTTCTTC. This translates into CASSVALRANEQFF.

This clonotype has just a few counts. This chain connects TRBV29-1 to TRBJ2-1, with TRBD1 matching over 8 bases. V lost 0 bases, J lost 15 bases, and 10 bases stayed unmatched. The CDR3 has 13 amino acids. Germline assignment: CDR1 SQVTM and CDR2 ANQGSEA. The CDR3 protein is CSVEESQGAEGFF. DNA of the CDR3: TGCAGCGTTGAAGAAAGTCAGGGGGCTGAGGGGTTCTTC.

This clonotype occurred once. V gene TRBV13 combines with J gene TRBJ1-4, with D unresolved. V gave up 5 bases and J gave up 8 bases, with 12 bases separating them. The CDR3 is 13 amino acids. Germline CDR1 PRHDT, CDR2 FYEKMQ (reference sequence). The CDR3 spells CASSHGKGEKLFF. The CDR3 region has the DNA TGTGCCAGCAGCCACGGGAAGGGCGAAAAACTGTTTTTT.

The chain recombines TRBV11-2 with TRBJ1-6; TRBD1 matches 8 bases. Germline V gene data show CDR1 as SGHAT and CDR2 as FQNNGV. Trimming took 5 bases from V and 9 from J; bases not matched to a gene: 6. This CDR3 is built from 14 residues. CDR3 loop: CASSPRTGFSPLHF. The CDR3 DNA sequence: TGTGCCAGCAGCCCCCGGACAGGGTTTTCACCCCTCCACTTT.

This rearrangement joins TRBV20-1 to TRBJ2-7, with D perhaps TRBD2 (6 bases). Germline V lookup: CDR1 DFQATT, CDR2 SNEGSKA (reference sequence). The length of the CDR3 is 13 residues. The ends were cut back, 5 bases at V and 1 base at J, with 12 bases in the middle. The DNA of the CDR3 is TGCAGTGCTCGGCCCGGGGGTTCCTACGAGCAGTACTTC. It encodes CSARPGGSYEQYF.

V gene TRBV2 combines with J gene TRBJ2-7; D may be TRBD2 (5 bases). V was pared by 4 bases and J by 3 bases, with 7 bases between. CDR1 and CDR2 from the germline V gene are SNHLY and FYNNEI. The CDR3 runs to 12 residues. The DNA for the CDR3 is TGTGCCAGCAGTGGGGAGCACTACGAGCAGTACTTC. Its translation is CASSGEHYEQYF.

At least ten counts were recorded for this clonotype. The chain uses TRBV20-1 and TRBJ2-1, with 10 bases matching TRBD1. The CDR3 is 15 residues long. The junction had 8 bases not matched to a gene; V was cut back by 5 bases and J by 4 bases. Germline CDR1 reads DFQATT; CDR2 reads SNEGSKA (reference sequence). The CDR3: CSAGSGTGDYNEQFF. The CDR3 nucleotides are TGCAGTGCTGGGTCCGGGACAGGGGATTACAATGAGCAGTTCTTC.

This clonotype occurred a few times. V usage is TRBV4-1 and J usage is TRBJ2-3; 7 bases are a match to TRBD2. Trimming took 0 bases from V and 7 from J; bases not matched to a gene: 7. The CDR3 sequence is 15 residues long. In germline, CDR1 is MGHRA, CDR2 YSYEKL. The CDR3 sequence is CASSQEGVGGYTQYF. The CDR3 DNA is TGCGCCAGCAGCCAAGAAGGGGTCGGGGGGTATACGCAGTATTTT.

This clonotype occurred a few times. This chain uses TRBV27 with TRBJ2-1; 10 nucleotides agree with TRBD2. CDR1 MNHEY and CDR2 SMNVEV come from the germline V gene (reference sequence). The CDR3 sequence is 17 residues long. V was clipped by 2 bases and J by 4 bases; unmatched bases: 8. In DNA, the CDR3 is TGTGCCAGCAGTTTAGTCAGGGCTAGCGGGAGTTACAATGAGCAGTTCTTC. It specifies CASSLVRASGSYNEQFF.